What follows are 20 T cell receptor beta chains derived from one specimen sequenced in a study of blood T cell repertoires in COVID-19 (dated by TCRdb to 2018 to 2021). The method was the immunoSEQ multiplex PCR assay. In TCRdb, the immuneACCESS table is reduced to in-frame sequences with V and J assigned. These tables do not hold every clone; where another copy was compared, an unresolved V gene accounts for under half, and the others remain unexplained. In this sample the table shows approximately 250,000 clones, around 89% of which occur a single time. The top ten hold 4.1% of the sample. Material for sequencing was PBMCs or T cells enriched from blood (not recorded which). The receptors originated from a young woman who had recovered from COVID-19.

The chain combines TRBV5-5 with TRBJ2-1, with 7 bases matching TRBD2. This CDR3 is 14 amino acids long. Trimming took 0 bases from V and 8 from J; bases not matched to a gene: 5. Germline CDR1 and CDR2: SGHKS and YYEKEE (reference sequence). The CDR3, as DNA: TGTGCCAGCAGCTTGGGGTTTACTAGCGATGAGCAGTTCTTC. Translation: CASSLGFTSDEQFF.

This sequence joins TRBV28 and TRBJ2-7, with D possibly being TRBD1 (5 bases). CDR3 length equals 15 residues. Trimming took off 1 base at V and 4 bases at J, with 14 bases between the two ends. CDR1 is MDHEN, CDR2 SYDVKM, per germline. The CDR3: CASSLSSGHQYEQYF. The DNA for the CDR3 is TGTGCCAGCAGTTTATCCTCCGGACACCAATACGAGCAGTACTTC.

This chain joins TRBV30 and TRBJ2-1; a weak D match, TRBD1 (5 bases). CDR3 size: 13 residues. Germline V gene data show CDR1 as GTSNPN and CDR2 as SVGIG (reference sequence). V lost 0 bases to trimming and J lost 4 bases, with 7 bases between them. CDR3 amino acids: CAWSVGVYNEQFF. As DNA, the CDR3 is TGTGCCTGGAGTGTAGGGGTATACAATGAGCAGTTCTTC.

This clone was counted a single time. CDR3 coding DNA: TGTGCCAGCACTCCAGGACTAGCCCTGGCTACCGGGGAGCTGTTTTTT. Translated: CASTPGLALATGELFF. V is TRBV9 and J is TRBJ2-2, with TRBD2 matching over 8 bases. Germline V gives CDR1 SGDLS, CDR2 YYNGEE. CDR3 length: 16 residues. The V and J ends lost 6 bases and 5 bases, in that order; junction bases with no gene match: 12.

The chain is built from TRBV2 and TRBJ2-1; 9 bases are a match to TRBD2. Trimming took 2 bases from V and 8 from J; bases not matched to a gene: 10. The CDR3 runs to 16 residues. From germline, CDR1 is SNHLY and CDR2 FYNNEI. CDR3 DNA: TGTGCCAGCAGTGAATTTGCGGGAGGGCCCTCCGATGAGCAGTTCTTC. This codes for CASSEFAGGPSDEQFF. The whole variable domain, filled in from reference TRBV2 and TRBJ2-1, reads EPEVTQTPSHQVTQMGQEVILRCVPISNHLYFYWYRQILGQKVEFLVSFYNNEISEKSEIFDDQFSVERPDGSNFTLKIRSTKLEDSAMYFCASSEFAGGPSDEQFFGPGTRLTVL.

The J gene is TRBJ1-2, the V gene TRBV19, with D unresolved. The germline V gene encodes CDR1 LNHDA and CDR2 SQIVND (reference sequence). Trimming stripped 0 bases from V and 5 bases from J, with 10 bases between. The CDR3 extends over 14 amino acids. CDR3 in amino acids: CASSIDPRLYGYTF. The CDR3 coding sequence is TGTGCCAGTAGTATAGATCCCAGACTTTATGGCTACACCTTC.

This clone was seen a few times. The rearrangement links TRBV18 to TRBJ1-3; TRBD1 might be the D (5 bases). CDR3 size: 15 residues. The V end was cut by 2 bases, the J end by 0 bases, with 8 bases between. In germline, CDR1 is KGHSH, CDR2 LQKENI. In DNA, the CDR3 is TGTGCCAGCTCACCAAAGACAGCCTCTGGAAACACCATATATTTT. Translating it yields CASSPKTASGNTIYF.

This chain uses TRBV4-1 with TRBJ2-1; tentatively, D is TRBD2 (6 bases). The germline CDR1 and CDR2 sequences are MGHRA and YSYEKL. V lost 1 base and J 1 base, leaving 14 bases between the germline ends. This CDR3 comprises 17 residues. CDR3: CASSQVVGGLSYNEQFF. The CDR3 region has the DNA TGCGCCAGCAGCCAAGTAGTCGGGGGTCTATCCTACAATGAGCAGTTCTTC.

This chain uses TRBV19 with TRBJ1-1, with unresolved D. The CDR3 contains 14 residues. The V end lost 5 bases, the J end lost 6 bases, and 16 bases lay between the germline ends. Germline CDR1 reads LNHDA; CDR2 reads SQIVND (reference sequence). The CDR3 nucleotides are TGTGCCAGTAGTCCCCCCACAGTTGTGGCTGAAGCTTTCTTT. Translating gives CASSPPTVVAEAFF.

This chain links TRBV5-6 with TRBJ2-3; tentative D call: TRBD2 (6 bases). CDR3 length: 13 residues. Trimming stripped 4 bases from V and 2 bases from J, with 8 bases between. The germline V gene has CDR1 SGHDT and CDR2 YYEEEE. The CDR3 region has the DNA TGTGCCAGCAGCGTGGACTACACAGATACGCAGTATTTT. Translated: CASSVDYTDTQYF.

The chain is built from TRBV7-9 and TRBJ1-3, with 8 nucleotides matching TRBD1. Looked up from germline, CDR1 is SEHNR and CDR2 is FQNEAQ (reference sequence). CDR3 length equals 17 residues. Losses at the gene ends were 2 bases for V and 4 bases for J; bases not matched to a gene: 10. The CDR3 loop is CASSLRRTGKQGNTIYF. CDR3 DNA sequence: TGTGCCAGCAGCTTAAGGCGGACAGGGAAACAGGGAAACACCATATATTTT.

The genes are TRBV25-1 and TRBJ1-4; D is perhaps TRBD1 (5 bases). Germline loops: CDR1 MGHDK, CDR2 SYGVNS. The CDR3 covers 15 residues. The V end was cut by 5 bases, the J end by 0 bases, with 10 bases between. CDR3 sequence (DNA): TGTGCCAGCAGTTTCCAGGGTTCAACTAATGAAAAACTGTTTTTT. It codes for CASSFQGSTNEKLFF.

This chain joins TRBV28 and TRBJ2-7; 10 bases map to TRBD2. This CDR3 region has 14 residues. Germline V gives CDR1 MDHEN, CDR2 SYDVKM. Trimming cost V 5 bases and J 3 bases; bases outside gene matches: 4. CDR3 nucleotide sequence: TGTGCCAGCAGTAGGACTAGCGGAAACTACGAGCAGTACTTC. Its protein is CASSRTSGNYEQYF.

The CDR3 nucleotides read TGCGCCAGCAGTCAATCGGGTCGGGACACCCATCAGCCCCAGCATTTT. It codes for CASSQSGRDTHQPQHF. The chain uses TRBV23-1 and TRBJ1-5, with D possibly matching TRBD1 (6 bases). TRBV23-1 has ORF status, its function being uncertain. With 0 bases removed from V and 5 bases from J, the gap between germline ends came to 14 bases. This CDR3 region has 16 residues.

The CDR3 nucleotides are TGTGCCAGCAGCTGGCCGGGACAGGCCCTCTCCTACAATGAGCAGTTCTTC. Residues: CASSWPGQALSYNEQFF. The V and J genes are TRBV5-8 and TRBJ2-1, with 8 bases fitting TRBD1. CDR1 is SGHTS, CDR2 YDEGEE, per germline. V shed 3 bases, J shed 0 bases, and the junction held 8 bases outside the gene matches. This CDR3 comprises 17 residues. Based on the CDR3 plus reference TRBV5-8 and TRBJ2-1, the full variable domain is EAGVTQSPTHLIKTRGQQATLRCSPISGHTSVYWYQQALGLGLQFLLWYDEGEERNRGNFPPRFSGRQFPNYSSELNVNALELEDSALYLCASSWPGQALSYNEQFFGPGTRLTVL.

The chain employs TRBV6-2 or TRBV6-3 and TRBJ1-2, with D hard to call. Per the germline V gene, CDR1 is MNHEY and CDR2 is SVGEGT. This CDR3 is 11 amino acids long. Trimming took off 4 bases at V and 8 bases at J, with 8 bases between the two ends. CDR3 in DNA: TGTGCCAGCAGTTCTTCACAGGGCTACACCTTC. Residues: CASSSSQGYTF.

The chain recombines TRBV7-9 with TRBJ1-1; D not certain. V was trimmed by 3 bases and J by 1 base, leaving 6 bases between them. CDR1 is SEHNR, CDR2 FQNEAQ, per germline (reference sequence). This CDR3 has 13 amino acids. The CDR3 region is CASSFSRNTEAFF. In DNA form, the CDR3 reads TGTGCCAGCAGCTTTAGCAGGAACACTGAAGCTTTCTTT. Looking up the rest from reference TRBV7-9 and TRBJ1-1 gives the full variable domain: DTGVSQNPRHKITKRGQNVTFRCDPISEHNRLYWYRQTLGQGPEFLTYFQNEAQLEKSRLLSDRFSAERPKGSFSTLEIQRTEQGDSAMYLCASSFSRNTEAFFGQGTRLTVV.

This clone occurred once. The chain couples TRBV7-3 to TRBJ2-1; 9 bases fit TRBD2. The CDR3 is 16 amino acids. V was clipped by 6 bases and J by 4 bases; unmatched bases: 10. Germline CDR1 is SGHTA and CDR2 is FQGTGA. CDR3 nucleotide sequence: TGTGCCAGCAGTTTTAGTGGTCTAGCGGGGTACAATGAGCAGTTCTTC. Its translation is CASSFSGLAGYNEQFF. The full variable domain, rest sourced from reference TRBV7-3 and TRBJ2-1, is GAGVSQTPSNKVTEKGKYVELRCDPISGHTALYWYRQSLGQGPEFLIYFQGTGAADDSGLPNDRFFAVRPEGSVSTLKIQRTERGDSAVYLCASSFSGLAGYNEQFFGPGTRLTVL.

The chain couples TRBV10-1 to TRBJ1-1, with 9 bases lining up with TRBD1. The germline V gene has CDR1 WNHNN and CDR2 SYGVQD (reference sequence). V lost 11 bases and J lost 0; bases outside the gene matches: 19. The CDR3 loop spans 18 amino acids. The CDR3 here is CAPEQEGQGGRMNTEAFF. For the CDR3, the DNA is TGCGCCCCGGAACAAGAGGGACAGGGTGGGAGAATGAACACTGAAGCTTTCTTT.

The chain employs TRBV4-2 and TRBJ1-3; tentatively, D is TRBD1 (5 bases). This CDR3 region has 17 residues. Germline CDR1 and CDR2: LGHNA and YNFKEQ. V lost 0 bases, J lost 4 bases, and 16 bases lay in between. The CDR3 spells CASSQEGLGEVGNTIYF. DNA for the CDR3: TGTGCCAGCAGCCAAGAGGGGCTGGGGGAGGTAGGAAACACCATATATTTT.